The source of this T cell receptor beta chain is a study of cytomegalovirus exposure and HLA in healthy donors. Assay used: immunoSEQ multiplex PCR; TCRdb lists only in-frame clones, some missing. Among under 150,000 clones listed, approximately 87% were seen once. Notes on the study in general: Confirmation was obtained in vitro that a few CMV-associated chains are specific for CMV antigens. Reports showed the classifier diagnosing cytomegalovirus status with high specificity and sensitivity. Listed as cytomegalovirus-associated were approximately 160 TCR beta chains.

A remark on this clone: What it binds is not known.

The CDR3 runs 14 residues. V was clipped by 6 bases and J by 3 bases; unmatched bases: 5. Germline loops: CDR1 MNHEY, CDR2 SVGAGI. Sequencing was performed on PBMCs. V is TRBV6-5 and J is TRBJ1-1, with 9 bases fitting TRBD1. The sequence came from a man younger than 35 in good health and CMV-seronegative. The CDR3 region is CASRRGTGYTEAFF. CDR3 sequence (DNA): TGTGCCAGCAGACGCGGGACAGGGTACACTGAAGCTTTCTTT.